Each of the 14 T cell receptor beta chains below was sequenced from the same sample in a study of T cells after yellow fever vaccination. TCRdb called the 5' RACE reads again in MiXCR, with one record for every CDR3 protein. The profile shows fewer than 90,000 distinct CDR3 sequences, approximately 6.5% of them singletons. The source was CD8+ T cells sorted from PBMCs, collected less than 6 days after the first yellow fever vaccination. The receptors were sampled from a man aged 18 to 29 who received the YFV17D yellow fever vaccine.

The sample holds many counts of this clonotype. J is TRBJ1-5 and V is TRBV7-3, with D uncertain. V shed 2 bases and J shed 0 bases, with 8 bases lying between them. Germline V gene data show CDR1 as SGHTA and CDR2 as FQGTGA. CDR3 length equals 15 residues. CDR3: CASSLWANSNQPQHF. The DNA of the CDR3 is TGTGCCAGCAGCTTATGGGCAAATAGCAATCAGCCCCAGCATTTT.

This sequence joins TRBV6-1 and TRBJ2-5; perhaps TRBD1 as D (5 bases). The CDR3 length is 14 residues. V lost 4 bases to trimming and J lost 5 bases, with 14 bases between them. CDR1 is MNHNS, CDR2 SASEGT, per germline. DNA of the CDR3: TGTGCCAGCAGTGCACGGTCCAGGGTGGAGACCCAGTACTTC. Protein: CASSARSRVETQYF.

This clonotype appeared many times. This rearrangement joins TRBV7-6 to TRBJ1-2; D gene ambiguous. V was clipped by 1 base and J by 4 bases, with 13 bases between them. This CDR3 is 15 amino acids long. Per the germline V gene, CDR1 is SGHVS and CDR2 is FNYEAQ. In DNA, the CDR3 is TGTGCCAGCAGCTTAGGGCAGGAAAGGTTCTATGGCTACACCTTC. Its protein product is CASSLGQERFYGYTF. Full variable domain (remainder filled in from reference TRBV7-6 and TRBJ1-2): GAGVSQSPRYKVTKRGQDVALRCDPISGHVSLYWYRQALGQGPEFLTYFNYEAQQDKSGLPNDRFSAERPEGSISTLTIQRTEQRDSAMYRCASSLGQERFYGYTFGSGTRLTVV.

This clonotype showed up many times. The V and J genes are TRBV14 and TRBJ2-7; no definite D call. The V gene lost 2 bases and the J gene lost 6 bases, with 14 bases spanning the gap. Germline V CDR1 and CDR2: SGHDN, FVKESK. This CDR3 is 14 amino acids long. CDR3 amino acids: CASSQSVVYTEQYF. CDR3 DNA: TGTGCCAGCAGCCAATCGGTTGTTTACACCGAGCAGTACTTC.

This clonotype has a handful of counts. The chain joins TRBV5-1 to TRBJ1-2; D unclear. The CDR3 has 14 amino acids. Germline-derived CDR1 and CDR2 are SGHRS and YFSETQ. V was cut by 5 bases and J by 10 bases, with 21 bases left in between. The CDR3 DNA reads TGCGCCAGCAGGTCCCTGGAGAATTTCTTAGACTACACCTTC. Protein sequence: CASRSLENFLDYTF.

This clonotype was seen many times. V and J are TRBV10-3 and TRBJ2-1, with TRBD1 identical over 9 bases. Germline lookup yields CDR1 ENHRY and CDR2 SYGVKD. V shed 6 bases, J shed 5 bases, and the junction held 5 bases outside the gene matches. CDR3 length equals 14 residues. In nucleotides, the CDR3 is TGTGCCATCAGCACTAGGACAGGGGACAATGAGCAGTTCTTC. This codes for CAISTRTGDNEQFF.

This clonotype was observed a few times. The chain carries TRBV5-3 and TRBJ2-1; the match to TRBD1 covers 7 bases. TRBV5-3 is an ORF, and what it does is uncertain. V was clipped by 8 bases and J by 5 bases; unmatched bases: 10. The CDR3 has 14 residues. CDR3 coding DNA: TGTGCCAGGGGCCCCCCGGGACAGCACAATGAGCAGTTCTTC. Encoded protein: CARGPPGQHNEQFF.

The chain recombines TRBV6-2 or TRBV6-3 with TRBJ1-5; D uncertain. The CDR3 is 15 amino acids. The germline V and J ends were trimmed by 0 bases and 0 bases, with 6 bases remaining between them. CDR1 and CDR2 (germline): MNHEY, SVGEGT. The CDR3 DNA follows: TGTGCCAGCAGTTACTCGAGGAGTAGCAATCAGCCCCAGCATTTT. As protein: CASSYSRSSNQPQHF.

The rearrangement links TRBV27 to TRBJ2-7; D may be TRBD2 (7 bases). Germline loops: CDR1 MNHEY, CDR2 SMNVEV (reference sequence). The CDR3 is made up of 16 amino acids. V lost 5 bases and J 1 base, leaving 18 bases between the germline ends. The CDR3 sequence: CASSPRGGSGSYEQYV. Written as DNA, the CDR3 is TGTGCCAGCAGTCCCAGGGGAGGGTCGGGGTCCTACGAGCAGTACGTC.

This clonotype has only a few counts. The chain combines TRBV30 with TRBJ1-2; possible D gene TRBD1, 6 bases. The CDR3 runs 13 residues. Germline lookup yields CDR1 GTSNPN and CDR2 SVGIG (reference sequence). Deletions cut 0 bases from V and 7 bases from J, with 12 bases between. CDR3: CAWSVSGVGGYTF. CDR3 coding DNA: TGTGCCTGGAGTGTCTCAGGGGTTGGTGGCTACACCTTC.

This clonotype was observed a handful of times. The chain links TRBV5-5 to TRBJ1-6, with TRBD1 matching over 8 bases. Trimming at V came to 1 base and at J to 2 bases, leaving 8 bases not matched to a gene. This CDR3 is built from 18 residues. Germline CDR1 reads SGHKS; CDR2 reads YYEKEE (reference sequence). This CDR3 is CASSLSQGADPYNSPLHF. The CDR3 bases are TGTGCCAGCAGCTTGAGTCAGGGGGCGGACCCCTATAATTCACCCCTCCACTTT.

The rearrangement joins TRBV6-5 to TRBJ2-1; D call uncertain. Trimming took 8 bases from V and 9 from J, leaving 11 bases between them. CDR3 size: 11 residues. The germline gives CDR1 MNHEY, CDR2 SVGAGI. CDR3 residues: CASASSGEQFF. The CDR3, as DNA: TGTGCCAGCGCGAGTTCTGGTGAGCAGTTCTTC.

The sample holds many counts of this clonotype. V is TRBV30 and J is TRBJ1-1, with D unresolved. Germline CDR1 and CDR2: GTSNPN and SVGIG (reference sequence). Deletions cut 3 bases from V and 1 base from J, with 6 bases between. The CDR3 contains 12 residues. CDR3 protein: CAWRGTNTEAFF. In DNA, the CDR3 is TGTGCCTGGAGGGGCACGAACACTGAAGCTTTCTTT.

This clonotype was counted ten times or more. CDR3 loop: CASSLAGGTYEQYF. The DNA of the CDR3 is TGCGCCAGCAGCTTGGCTGGCGGAACCTACGAGCAGTACTTC. This chain uses TRBV5-1 with TRBJ2-7, with D unresolved. This CDR3 contains 14 residues. Germline V lookup: CDR1 SGHRS, CDR2 YFSETQ. Trimming left V 0 bases short and J 2 bases short, with 9 bases between.